The clone carrying this T cell receptor beta chain was seen a few times. This entry is derived from a study of cytomegalovirus exposure and HLA in healthy donors. Primers for the PCR totalled 60 Vbeta and 13 Jbeta. TCRdb's copy holds only in-frame clones and misses some; the assay was immunoSEQ multiplex PCR. The table includes about 140,000 clones, more than 60% detected once. Material: PBMCs. The clonotype comes from a male donor in good health and CMV-seronegative.

The CDR3 spells CAWSLLQVAFF. The DNA for the CDR3 is TGTGCCTGGAGCCTCCTCCAGGTCGCTTTCTTT. The chain uses TRBV30 and TRBJ1-1; D is undetermined. Germline loops: CDR1 GTSNPN, CDR2 SVGIG (reference sequence). Between the trimmed V and J ends, which lost 3 bases and 11 bases, there was a span of 13 bases. The CDR3 contains 11 residues.